The 12 T cell receptor beta chains presented below share a single source sample, sequenced in a study of siplizumab effects on memory and regulatory T cells. Repertoires were generated with immunoSEQ multiplex PCR, while TCRdb's copy carries only in-frame clones and drops some. In the table there are more than 60,000 clones, 93% of which are singletons. Material for sequencing was CD8+ T cells sorted from blood. Receptors originate from a human donor in good health.

As to this clone: At one boundary the junction diverges from the germline segment, which might be a read error. This sequence joins TRBV5-1 and TRBJ2-3; TRBD1 matches 9 bases. This CDR3 has 17 amino acids. The germline V gene encodes CDR1 SGHRS and CDR2 YFSETQ. The CDR3 protein is CASSLAQGQGTTDTQYF. CDR3 in DNA: TGCGCCAGCAGTTTGGCTCAAGGACAGGGGACCACAGATACGCAGTATTTT.

The rearrangement links TRBV6-5 to TRBJ2-5, with no clear D. The CDR3 contains 14 residues. V was clipped by 2 bases and J by 2 bases, with 9 bases between them. In germline, CDR1 is MNHEY, CDR2 SVGAGI. The CDR3 loop is CASSYGISQETQYF. The CDR3 coding sequence is TGTGCCAGCAGTTACGGAATATCGCAAGAGACCCAGTACTTC.

The chain employs TRBV10-2 and TRBJ2-1; D unresolved. The CDR3 runs 13 residues. Germline V gene data show CDR1 as WSHSY and CDR2 as SAAADI. V was trimmed by 7 bases and J by 8 bases, leaving 15 bases between them. The CDR3 here is CASIKEGRDEQFF. DNA of the CDR3: TGCGCCAGCATTAAGGAAGGTCGCGATGAGCAGTTCTTC.

The chain uses TRBV29-1 and TRBJ2-3; either TRBD1 or TRBD2 may fit D (6 bases each). V was shortened by 7 bases and J by 2 bases, with 13 bases between the two germline ends. The CDR3 is 13 residues long. Germline CDR1 and CDR2: SQVTM and ANQGSEA. In DNA form, the CDR3 reads TGCAGCGGTTACGGGGGCCACACAGATACGCAGTATTTT. This codes for CSGYGGHTDTQYF.

The chain joins TRBV5-4 to TRBJ2-1; 12 nucleotides match TRBD2. V gave up 4 bases and J gave up 1 base; unmatched junction bases: 0. Looked up from germline, CDR1 is SGHNT and CDR2 is YYREEE (reference sequence). The CDR3 loop spans 15 amino acids. CDR3 region: CASSTSGGSYNEQFF. In DNA, the CDR3 is TGTGCCAGCAGCACTAGCGGGGGGTCCTACAATGAGCAGTTCTTC.

J is TRBJ1-1 and V is TRBV6-5, with D tentatively TRBD1 (6 bases). Per the germline V gene, CDR1 is MNHEY and CDR2 is SVGAGI. Trimming removed 6 bases at V and 0 bases at J, with 8 bases between. This CDR3 region has 13 residues. The CDR3 loop reads CASRDSLNTEAFF. The CDR3 coding sequence is TGTGCCAGCAGGGACAGCCTGAACACTGAAGCTTTCTTT.

The chain uses TRBV19 and TRBJ1-2; TRBD1 matches 9 bases. V lost 5 bases to trimming and J lost 0 bases; unmatched junction nucleotides: 7. The CDR3 covers 16 residues. The V gene's germline CDR1 is LNHDA and CDR2 SQIVND (reference sequence). The CDR3 sequence is CASSSWTGAANYGYTF. In DNA form, the CDR3 reads TGTGCCAGTAGTTCATGGACAGGGGCCGCTAACTATGGCTACACCTTC.

The chain combines TRBV23-1 with TRBJ2-7; D is undetermined. TRBV23-1 is annotated as an ORF whose role is uncertain. V gave up 2 bases and J gave up 1 base, with 18 bases separating them. The CDR3 loop spans 17 amino acids. CDR3 in DNA: TGCGCCAGCAGTCAAAGGGCAGCAAGCGCCCTTTCCTACGAGCAGTACTTC. Translating it yields CASSQRAASALSYEQYF.

The chain recombines TRBV14 with TRBJ1-2, with TRBD1 as a possible D gene (5 bases). CDR1 and CDR2 (germline): SGHDN, FVKESK. V lost 4 bases to trimming and J lost 4 bases, with 7 bases between them. The CDR3 has 12 amino acids. In nucleotides, the CDR3 is TGTGCCAGCAGCCTTGGGGGCTATGGCTACACCTTC. Protein product: CASSLGGYGYTF.

This chain joins TRBV7-3 and TRBJ1-1, with D unresolved. Germline CDR1 is SGHTA and CDR2 is FQGTGA. V was clipped by 3 bases and J by 1 base, with 6 bases between them. The CDR3 spans 13 residues. The CDR3 nucleotides are TGTGCCAGCAGCTTTTCAGGGAACACTGAAGCTTTCTTT. Residues: CASSFSGNTEAFF.

The chain has TRBV7-9 and TRBJ1-2, with 7 nucleotides matching TRBD1. This CDR3 region has 15 residues. Germline V CDR1 and CDR2: SEHNR, FQNEAQ (reference sequence). The trim removed 3 bases at V and 6 bases at J, leaving 10 bases unmatched. The CDR3 sequence: CASSFRPGGSHGYTF. CDR3 sequence (DNA): TGTGCCAGCAGCTTTCGACCAGGGGGGAGTCATGGCTACACCTTC.

In nucleotides, the CDR3 is TGTGCCAGCACCCTTCCGGGACAGGCTTCCTGGGAGCAGTACTTC. Amino acid sequence: CASTLPGQASWEQYF. The chain is built from TRBV28 and TRBJ2-7, with 8 bases lining up with TRBD1. The trim removed 7 bases at V and 7 bases at J, leaving 15 bases unmatched. CDR3 length: 15 amino acids. Germline V gene sequence: CDR1 MDHEN, CDR2 SYDVKM.